This record looks at one T cell receptor (beta chain) sequence and its context. The antigen it binds to is not known. No base qualities exist here, and no much larger clone lies one base off it. The data were taken from a study of cytomegalovirus exposure and HLA in healthy donors (dated by TCRdb to about 2017). With respect to the entire study: According to an earlier analysis of 550 to 700 of the donors, 200 million or so T cells yielded roughly 110 million unique TCR beta sequences and about 280 Gb of sequence data. An early release that covered 500 to 800 HLA-typed donors contained approximately 300 gigabases of sequencing data and roughly 84 million unique TCR sequences. Of the roughly 400 genotyped donors, 70% to 90% were placed in the genetic ancestry cluster associated with self-reported Caucasian donors. The study was designed to test whether signatures of past pathogen exposure could be identified by cataloging public T cell receptors. The T cell repertoires of about 700 subjects were profiled by immunosequencing and related to cytomegalovirus serostatus. A separate validation cohort of approximately 130 different subjects was used in addition to the approximately 640-subject first cohort. The study combined high-throughput TCR immunosequencing, statistical association of individual TCRs with disease status, and machine learning to predict cytomegalovirus infection status. A later analysis re-examined previously published TCR beta repertoires from roughly 650 donors and added high-resolution HLA genotyping to investigate patterns of TCR occurrence. Rather than drawing on any new phenotypic data, the later analysis identified candidate immune exposures from TCR beta sequences and the way those sequences occurred across donors. An earlier analysis of approximately 640 of the donors applied high-throughput TCR beta sequencing to assess whether each TCR beta V gene segment acted as functional or pseudogenic. Donor age, sex, ethnicity and CMV serostatus were compiled together with the repertoire data. A later genetic analysis used genome-wide SNP genotypes for about 65% of the 666 donors, treating that subset as a discovery cohort. Every discovery cohort repertoire had been produced on one sequencing platform. HLA typing included class I and class II loci at four-digit resolution. The number of typed donors differed by locus: 629-630 for A, B, C, DRB1 and DQB1; some 540 for DQA1; 606 for DPA1; and roughly 450 for DPB1. Because of strong linkage in the cohort, five DR-DQ haplotypes were treated as single units for association and clustering. On average, around 240,000 unique TCR beta nucleotide sequences were sequenced per donor among 398 genotyped donors of the cohort, with roughly a sixth of those sequences being non-productive.

The V end loses 1 base and the J end loses 4 bases, and a stretch of 7 bases separates them. The CDR3 spans 12 residues, from the cysteine through the phenylalanine. The sequence is cut down to CDR3 DNA, 36 bases in frame from base 1. Looking up the germline V gene yields CDR1 SQVTM and CDR2 ANQGSEA. Here is what the overall study found, with its caveats: Several of the top co-occurrence clusters appeared to be linked to parvovirus B19, influenza, CMV and Epstein-Barr virus, according to a later analysis. In a later analysis, HLA-associated TCR beta chains showed more clonal expansion and lower generation probabilities than non-associated chains that were equally common. Because counts were too low, roughly 16 rarely observed V segments, including chromosome 9 orphons, were excluded from the earlier analysis of around 590 of the donors. In a later analysis, most CMV-associated TCR beta chains were found to appear HLA-restricted, with HLA associations seemingly driven largely by CMV exposure. When HLA alleles, especially DR and DQ, strongly co-occurred, attributing TCR associations to individual alleles was difficult. In both the original and validation cohorts, the classifier was reported to diagnose cytomegalovirus status with high specificity and sensitivity. HLA typing was unavailable for some donors at each locus, so association tests used only the typed subset. In a later genetic analysis, fewer N-insertions in productive TCRs were reported among donors in an Asian-associated ancestry cluster than the 666-donor mean. Roughly uniform sequencing depth across donors was assumed in presence/absence analyses, although this assumption may not hold. In this cohort, only TCR beta chains were sequenced, and detectable features were limited by the absence of alpha or paired-chain data. In a later analysis, TCR association rates were found to vary across HLA loci, with the most associated TCRs seen for DRB1 alleles and the fewest for HLA-C alleles. Correlated functional status among segregating V segments might be attributable to linkage disequilibrium, but an unknown experimental factor could not be ruled out. In vitro tests confirmed that a few of the cytomegalovirus-associated TCR beta chains recognize cytomegalovirus antigens. Most TCR sequences were observed very rarely across donors, whereas some public TCRs were present in many individuals. According to the authors, the approach could potentially be generalized to other disease states and immunological phenotypes. A group of highly shared sequence variants was considered likely to be a technical artifact of the sequencing pipeline. The 87-base-pair reads could not distinguish some IMGT-functional V segments, including TRBV6-2 and TRBV6-3, so those segments were excluded. A further reported finding was that TCR beta sequences accurately predicted the HLA-A and HLA-B alleles for most subjects in the first cohort. In a later genetic analysis, a missense DCLRE1C variant was associated with V-gene and J-gene trimming of TCR beta chains, and the association was replicated in an independent cohort. In an earlier analysis of a few hundred of the donors, most TCR beta V segments were observed in productive rearrangements about 87% or about 30% of the time, broadly matching IMGT annotations. Specific HLA alleles were associated with some 15,000 TCR beta sequences at a false discovery rate of 0.05 in a later analysis. In the study, about 150 TCR beta chains were listed as associated with cytomegalovirus. For the cohort, immune exposure information was limited to CMV serostatus.

Libraries came from the immunoSEQ multiplex PCR assay. For the multiplex PCR, a mixture combining 60 forward primers for TCR Vbeta segments and 13 reverse primers for TCR Jbeta segments was used. The CDR3 region of rearranged TCR beta genes was amplified from genomic DNA with a multiplex PCR assay. On the Illumina HiSeq System, the amplified TCR beta libraries were sequenced as 87-base-pair reads. The authors' pipeline ran thus. In a later analysis, tens of millions of unique TCR beta chains were counted across the approximately 640 repertoires, and roughly 9.9 million of these chains were shared by at least two donors. A nearest-neighbor algorithm error-corrected the raw reads and collapsed the reads into unique sequences, merging closely related sequences to remove PCR and sequencing errors. V, D and J gene segments were assigned by aligning CDR3 sequences to IMGT reference sequences. Each retained sequence needed at least a six-nucleotide match to both a V gene segment and a J gene segment. A rearrangement counted as productive if the CDR3 had no stop codons and remained in frame with V and J, and every other rearrangement counted as non-productive. Following IMGT convention, CDR3 was defined as the stretch from the second conserved V-encoded cysteine to the conserved J-encoded phenylalanine. The earlier analysis of 587 of the donors excluded sequences that lacked an unambiguous match to a single V gene segment. An earlier analysis of a few hundred of the donors classified V segments as functional when productive rearrangements were above 56.7% and as segregating when the standard deviation between donors was above 5%. A statistical classification framework was built for diagnosing cytomegalovirus status from the catalog of TCR beta chain sequences. V and J gene assignment, in a later analysis, came from comparing TCR nucleotide sequences with IMGT/GENE-DB human TR gene sequences. A later analysis assigned CDR3 sequences and most-parsimonious VDJ recombination scenarios with the TCRdist pipeline. In a later analysis, each TCR beta chain was defined by its CDR3 amino acid sequence together with its V-gene family, and reads without a unique V-gene family were excluded. As a way to deal with suspected cross-contamination and a sequencing artifact, a later analysis dropped 450 to 600 nucleotide sequences that were highly shared and had low generation probability. For each public chain, a later analysis derived a clonal expansion index from normalized ranks of inferred template counts within each repertoire. In a later analysis, generation probabilities were computed with a VDJ recombination model fitted to out-of-frame rearrangements, and the resulting probabilities were checked against IGoR. Hypergeometric tests were used in a later analysis to score TCR-TCR, TCR-HLA and TCR-CMV co-occurrence, with a repertoire-size bias correction applied to the TCR pairs. False discovery rates were estimated in a later analysis by permuting HLA or CMV assignments 20 times. In a later analysis, co-occurring TCRs were grouped using DBSCAN, with TCRdist sequence similarity added in when clustering inside HLA-allele-positive subsets. Repertoires with fewer than 30,000 or more than 120,000 public chains, plus five repertoires with anomalous nucleotide sharing, were excluded from co-occurrence clustering. TCRdb obtained this table from immuneACCESS and retained in-frame rearrangements with V and J assigned. These tables miss some clones; where compared with another copy, unresolved V genes account for less than half of the shortfall, and the remainder is unexplained. The V and J calls and clone size were taken over from that table, and D and trimming were inferred from the DNA. A total of fewer than 200,000 clones appear in this sample, around 90% of them only once. Of the sample, around 1% is held by the ten largest clones.

The cohort comprised approximately 700 healthy bone marrow donors. Cohort members were all nominally healthy when sampled, although unrecorded immune exposures were likely present. The donor was CMV seronegative and belonged to the group of 350 to 400 seronegative cohort members. Each donor provided a peripheral blood sample, and peripheral blood mononuclear cells were used for TCR beta sequencing. Genomic DNA extraction from the blood cell samples was performed with the Qiagen DNeasy Blood Extraction Kit. In this chain, TRBV29-1 is recombined with TRBJ1-1, with a weak D call of TRBD1 (6 bases match). The origin of this receptor is a boy aged 2 to 10 in good health and CMV-seronegative. The specimen sequenced was PBMCs. This receptor carries the CDR3 CSVEGGGTEAFF. The nucleotide sequence is TGCAGCGTTGAAGGAGGGGGCACTGAAGCTTTCTTT.